Following are 21 T cell receptor beta chains from one sample sequenced in a study of cytomegalovirus exposure and HLA in healthy donors. Both 60 Vbeta primers and 13 Jbeta primers went into the PCR. This table comes from immunoSEQ multiplex PCR, and its TCRdb copy is limited to in-frame clones, with some not included. This table holds tens of thousands of clones, around 73% found once. The source material was PBMCs. The receptor source for this set is a woman in her forties in good health and CMV-seropositive.

This clone was observed once. The V gene is TRBV4-3, the J gene TRBJ2-1; 8 nucleotides match TRBD2. In germline, CDR1 is LGHNA, CDR2 YSLEER. The CDR3 loop spans 19 amino acids. The J segment lost 1 base and the V segment lost 0 bases, leaving 11 bases of the junction unmatched. CDR3 coding DNA: TGCGCCAGCAGCCAAGACCGAACCATATCTAGCGGGTCCTACAATGAGCAGTTCTTC. Its translation is CASSQDRTISSGSYNEQFF.

This clone came up once. The V gene is TRBV6-5, the J gene TRBJ1-3; the D is unclear. With 6 bases removed from V and 0 bases from J, the gap between germline ends came to 12 bases. The CDR3 runs 15 residues. CDR1 and CDR2 (germline): MNHEY, SVGAGI. Here the CDR3 DNA reads TGTGCCAGCAGACCCCTCGGGAGCTCTGGAAACACCATATATTTT. Protein sequence: CASRPLGSSGNTIYF.

The J gene is TRBJ2-7, the V gene TRBV5-4; the match to TRBD1 covers 9 bases. This CDR3 has 16 residues. From germline, CDR1 is SGHNT and CDR2 YYREEE (reference sequence). V was clipped by 4 bases and J by 2 bases; unmatched bases: 10. This CDR3 is CASSPAWDRATYEQYF. The CDR3 DNA sequence: TGTGCCAGCAGCCCTGCCTGGGACAGGGCAACCTACGAGCAGTACTTC.

This clone was counted between two and nine times. CDR3 protein: CASRRTGLDYGYTF. The CDR3 region has the DNA TGTGCCAGCAGGCGGACAGGGTTGGACTATGGCTACACCTTC. J is TRBJ1-2 and V is TRBV6-5, with 8 bases that match TRBD1. V was clipped by 6 bases and J by 3 bases; unmatched bases: 6. This CDR3 spans 14 amino acids. CDR1 and CDR2 (germline): MNHEY, SVGAGI.

The chain uses TRBV28 and TRBJ2-2; TRBD2 matches 8 bases. Germline CDR1 is MDHEN and CDR2 is SYDVKM. CDR3 length equals 14 residues. Trimming removed 6 bases from V and 6 bases from J; junction bases left unmatched: 6. CDR3 sequence reads: CASSKTSAAGELFF. CDR3 bases: TGTGCCAGCAGCAAGACTAGCGCGGCCGGGGAGCTGTTTTTT.

CDR3 loop: CSVVRGEAFF. For the CDR3, the DNA is TGCAGCGTTGTCAGGGGGGAAGCTTTCTTT. V is TRBV29-1 and J is TRBJ1-1; TRBD1 matches at 7 bases. The CDR3 consists of 10 residues. Germline assignment: CDR1 SQVTM and CDR2 ANQGSEA. V lost 4 bases and J lost 8; bases outside the gene matches: 1.

J is TRBJ2-7 and V is TRBV6-6; D is perhaps TRBD2 (6 bases). V was pared by 8 bases and J by 3 bases, with 14 bases between. The CDR3 is 13 amino acids. From germline, CDR1 is MNHNY and CDR2 SVGAGI (reference sequence). The CDR3: CASGAGQGYEQYF. The DNA of the CDR3 is TGTGCCAGCGGCGCGGGGCAGGGCTACGAGCAGTACTTC.

The chain is built from TRBV4-1 and TRBJ1-1, with D perhaps TRBD1 (6 bases). The V gene lost 5 bases and the J gene lost 4 bases, with 26 bases spanning the gap. In germline, CDR1 is MGHRA, CDR2 YSYEKL. This CDR3 contains 18 residues. CDR3 DNA sequence: TGCGCCAGCAGCGCGGTAGCGGGGGGCCGTGGAATTGGCACTGAAGCTTTCTTT. It is translated as CASSAVAGGRGIGTEAFF.

The sample holds one count of this clone. The chain has TRBV6-1 and TRBJ1-5; D remains ambiguous. V shed 5 bases and J shed 5 bases, with 13 bases lying between them. The CDR3 contains 14 residues. Germline CDR1 is MNHNS and CDR2 is SASEGT. The CDR3 is CASSSRVPDQPQHF. The CDR3 coding sequence is TGTGCCAGCAGTTCTCGAGTTCCCGATCAGCCCCAGCATTTT.

The chain combines TRBV27 with TRBJ2-7; 7 positions match TRBD2. The germline CDR1 and CDR2 sequences are MNHEY and SMNVEV (reference sequence). The V gene end was trimmed by 2 bases and the J gene end by 0 bases; junction bases not matched to a gene: 4. This CDR3 region has 15 residues. The CDR3 DNA reads as TGTGCCAGCAGTTTACGTGGGACTAACTCCTACGAGCAGTACTTC. This sequence encodes CASSLRGTNSYEQYF.

This clone turned up a few times. The rearrangement uses TRBV28 and TRBJ2-7, with D uncertain. CDR1 MDHEN and CDR2 SYDVKM come from the germline V gene. The V end was cut by 6 bases, the J end by 1 base, with 13 bases between. The CDR3 spans 14 residues. For the CDR3, the DNA is TGTGCCAGCAGCCATATTGTAGTTTCCTACGAGCAGTACTTC. It yields the protein CASSHIVVSYEQYF.

V gene TRBV7-8 combines with J gene TRBJ2-1; D remains ambiguous. V was clipped by 2 bases and J by 9 bases, with 11 bases between them. The length of the CDR3 is 13 residues. Germline V gene sequence: CDR1 SGHVS, CDR2 FQNEAQ. DNA for the CDR3: TGTGCCAGCAGCTTATTACTGAGTAGTGAGCAGTTCTTC. It translates to CASSLLLSSEQFF.

The rearrangement joins TRBV30 to TRBJ1-5; D is perhaps TRBD1 (6 bases). The CDR3 totals 18 residues. The V and J ends lost 4 bases and 5 bases respectively, with 27 bases between them. Germline V gene sequence: CDR1 GTSNPN, CDR2 SVGIG (reference sequence). CDR3 nucleotide sequence: TGTGCCTGGAATCCCGGGACACCCATGGGGGCTCGGGATCAGCCCCAGCATTTT. This codes for CAWNPGTPMGARDQPQHF.

This chain joins TRBV19 and TRBJ1-5, with D tentatively TRBD1 (6 bases). The CDR3 has 16 residues. Germline CDR1 is LNHDA and CDR2 is SQIVND (reference sequence). Trimming removed 1 base at V and 3 bases at J, with 13 bases between. The CDR3 here is CASSIVQGRNNQPQHF. DNA for the CDR3: TGTGCCAGTAGTATAGTACAGGGACGGAACAATCAGCCCCAGCATTTT.

V gene TRBV28 combines with J gene TRBJ1-5, with TRBD1 as a possible D gene (6 bases). Per germline, CDR1 MDHEN and CDR2 SYDVKM. The ends were cut back, 6 bases at V and 6 bases at J, with 15 bases in the middle. This CDR3 has 14 amino acids. The chain's CDR3 is CASSSIQGVQPQHF. The CDR3 DNA follows: TGTGCCAGCAGCTCGATACAGGGAGTTCAGCCCCAGCATTTT.

This clone was recorded once. This chain uses TRBV28 with TRBJ2-7; 8 bases agree with TRBD1. The germline gives CDR1 MDHEN, CDR2 SYDVKM. Losses at the gene ends were 7 bases for V and 4 bases for J; bases not matched to a gene: 21. There are 18 residues in the CDR3. This CDR3 is CASTSRPQGAPSRYEQYF. In DNA form, the CDR3 reads TGTGCCAGCACCTCCCGCCCCCAGGGGGCGCCTTCTAGGTACGAGCAGTACTTC.

The rearrangement links TRBV14 to TRBJ2-5; D is undetermined. Germline assignment: CDR1 SGHDN and CDR2 FVKESK. V was clipped by 0 bases and J by 3 bases, with 5 bases between them. This CDR3 contains 13 residues. The CDR3 sequence: CASSQEGEETQYF. The CDR3 DNA is TGTGCCAGCAGCCAAGAAGGAGAAGAGACCCAGTACTTC.

This rearrangement joins TRBV18 to TRBJ2-3, with 9 nucleotides matching TRBD2. Germline V lookup: CDR1 KGHSH, CDR2 LQKENI. This CDR3 region has 14 residues. Losses at the gene ends were 3 bases for V and 5 bases for J; bases not matched to a gene: 3. The CDR3 here is CASSPPSGVDTQYF. CDR3 coding DNA: TGTGCCAGCTCACCTCCTAGCGGGGTAGATACGCAGTATTTT.

The chain carries TRBV10-3 and TRBJ2-5, with D unresolved. The CDR3 has 13 residues. Germline loops: CDR1 ENHRY, CDR2 SYGVKD. Trimming left V 8 bases short and J 5 bases short, with 15 bases between. In DNA, the CDR3 is TGTGCCATCGCGGCGTACACTGGGGAGACCCAGTACTTC. Protein sequence: CAIAAYTGETQYF.

The sample holds a few counts of this clone. J is TRBJ2-1 and V is TRBV5-1; 8 bases agree with TRBD1. V gave up 3 bases and J gave up 3 bases; unmatched junction bases: 2. This CDR3 spans 14 amino acids. In germline, CDR1 is SGHRS, CDR2 YFSETQ. CDR3 sequence reads: CASSYGQGYNEQFF. CDR3 DNA sequence: TGCGCCAGCAGCTATGGACAGGGCTACAATGAGCAGTTCTTC.

This sequence joins TRBV5-1 and TRBJ1-1; no firm D call. The CDR3 has 13 residues. Germline lookup yields CDR1 SGHRS and CDR2 YFSETQ. The V and J ends lost 2 bases and 5 bases respectively, with 10 bases between them. The CDR3 spells CASSFLQYTEAFF. The CDR3 region has the DNA TGCGCCAGCAGCTTCTTACAGTATACTGAAGCTTTCTTT. The whole variable domain, remainder taken from reference TRBV5-1 and TRBJ1-1, is KAGVTQTPRYLIKTRGQQVTLSCSPISGHRSVSWYQQTPGQGLQFLFEYFSETQRNKGNFPGRFSGRQFSNSRSEMNVSTLELGDSALYLCASSFLQYTEAFFGQGTRLTVV.